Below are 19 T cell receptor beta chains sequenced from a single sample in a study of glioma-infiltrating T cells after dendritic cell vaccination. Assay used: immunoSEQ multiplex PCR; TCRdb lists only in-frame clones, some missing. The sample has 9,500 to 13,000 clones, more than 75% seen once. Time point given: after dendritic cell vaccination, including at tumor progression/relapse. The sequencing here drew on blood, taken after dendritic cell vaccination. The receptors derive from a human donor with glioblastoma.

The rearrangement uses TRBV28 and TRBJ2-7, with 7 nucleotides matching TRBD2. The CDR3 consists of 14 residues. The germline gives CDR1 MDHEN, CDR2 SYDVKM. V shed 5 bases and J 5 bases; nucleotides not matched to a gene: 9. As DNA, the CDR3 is TGTGCCAGCAGTCACAGCGGGAATTATAACGAGCAGTACTTC. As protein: CASSHSGNYNEQYF.

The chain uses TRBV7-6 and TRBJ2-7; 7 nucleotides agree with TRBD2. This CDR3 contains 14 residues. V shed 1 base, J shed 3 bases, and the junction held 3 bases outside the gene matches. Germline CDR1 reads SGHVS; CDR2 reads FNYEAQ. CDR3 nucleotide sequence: TGTGCCAGCAGCTTAGTTGTAGCGGGCTACGAGCAGTACTTC. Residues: CASSLVVAGYEQYF.

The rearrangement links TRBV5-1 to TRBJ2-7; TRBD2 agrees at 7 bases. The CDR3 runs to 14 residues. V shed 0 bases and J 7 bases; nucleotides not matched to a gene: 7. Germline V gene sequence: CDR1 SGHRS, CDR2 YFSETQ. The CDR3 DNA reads TGCGCCAGCAGCTTGGACGGGGGGTCGGGTGAGCAGTACTTC. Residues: CASSLDGGSGEQYF.

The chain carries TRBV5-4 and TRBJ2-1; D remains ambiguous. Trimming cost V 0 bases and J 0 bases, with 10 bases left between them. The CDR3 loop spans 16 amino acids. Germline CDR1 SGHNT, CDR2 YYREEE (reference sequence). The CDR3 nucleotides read TGTGCCAGCAGCTTGGTTCCTAAGAGCTCCTACAATGAGCAGTTCTTC. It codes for CASSLVPKSSYNEQFF.

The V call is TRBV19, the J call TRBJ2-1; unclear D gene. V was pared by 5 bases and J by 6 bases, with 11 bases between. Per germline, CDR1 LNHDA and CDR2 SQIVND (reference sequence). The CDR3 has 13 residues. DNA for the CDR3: TGTGCCAGTAGTGTTAGTCAGGTCAATGAGCAGTTCTTC. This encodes CASSVSQVNEQFF.

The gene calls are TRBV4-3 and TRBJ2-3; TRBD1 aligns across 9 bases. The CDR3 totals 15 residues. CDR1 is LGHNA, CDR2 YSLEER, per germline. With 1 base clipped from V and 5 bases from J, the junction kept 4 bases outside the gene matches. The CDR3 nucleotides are TGCGCCAGCAGCCAAGGCCACAGGGGGCTAGATACGCAGTATTTT. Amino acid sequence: CASSQGHRGLDTQYF.

CDR3 nucleotide sequence: TGTGCCAGCAGGCAGGGGACTGAAGCTTTCTTT. Its protein is CASRQGTEAFF. The V and J genes are TRBV6-1 and TRBJ1-1; D perhaps matches TRBD1 (6 bases). CDR1 and CDR2 (germline): MNHNS, SASEGT. This CDR3 has 11 amino acids. The V gene lost 6 bases and the J gene lost 5 bases, with 7 bases spanning the gap.

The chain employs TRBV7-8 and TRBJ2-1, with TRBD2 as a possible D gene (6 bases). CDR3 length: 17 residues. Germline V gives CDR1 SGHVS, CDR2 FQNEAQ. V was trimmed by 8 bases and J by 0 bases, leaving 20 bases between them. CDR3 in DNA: TGTGCCAGCTGGACGGGACTTCTAACGAGCTCCTACAATGAGCAGTTCTTC. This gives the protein CASWTGLLTSSYNEQFF. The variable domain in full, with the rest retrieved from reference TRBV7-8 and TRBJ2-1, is GAGVSQSPRYKVAKRGQDVALRCDPISGHVSLFWYQQALGQGPEFLTYFQNEAQLDKSGLPSDRFFAERPEGSVSTLKIQRTQQEDSAVYLCASWTGLLTSSYNEQFFGPGTRLTVL.

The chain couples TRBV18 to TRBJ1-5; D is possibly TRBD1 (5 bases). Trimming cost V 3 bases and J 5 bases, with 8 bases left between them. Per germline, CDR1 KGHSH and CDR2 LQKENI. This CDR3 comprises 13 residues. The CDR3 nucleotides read TGTGCCAGCTCACCTGAAGGGGATCAGCCCCAGCATTTT. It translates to CASSPEGDQPQHF.

As DNA, the CDR3 is TGTGCCAGCAGTCTCCGACAGGGCTACGAGCAGTACTTC. It translates to CASSLRQGYEQYF. V is TRBV6-5 and J is TRBJ2-7; 7 positions agree with TRBD1. Germline loops: CDR1 MNHEY, CDR2 SVGAGI. This CDR3 spans 13 amino acids. The J segment lost 3 bases and the V segment lost 5 bases, leaving 4 bases of the junction unmatched.

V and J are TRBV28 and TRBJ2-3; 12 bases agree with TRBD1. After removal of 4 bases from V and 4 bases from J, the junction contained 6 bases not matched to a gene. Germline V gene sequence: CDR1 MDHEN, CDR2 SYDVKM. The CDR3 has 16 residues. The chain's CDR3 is CASSSGDRGRADTQYF. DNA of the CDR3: TGTGCCAGCAGTTCTGGGGACAGGGGGCGAGCAGATACGCAGTATTTT.

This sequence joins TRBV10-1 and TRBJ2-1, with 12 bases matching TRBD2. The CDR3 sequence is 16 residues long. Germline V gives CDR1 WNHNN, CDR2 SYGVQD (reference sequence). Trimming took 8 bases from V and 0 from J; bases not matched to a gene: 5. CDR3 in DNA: TGCGCCAGCGGACTAGCGGGGAAGAGCTCCTACAATGAGCAGTTCTTC. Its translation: CASGLAGKSSYNEQFF.

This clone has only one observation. The chain's CDR3 is CSVREGQGSEAFF. The CDR3 region has the DNA TGCAGCGTTCGGGAGGGACAGGGGAGTGAAGCTTTCTTT. The chain employs TRBV29-1 and TRBJ1-1; 10 bases line up with TRBD1. The J segment lost 7 bases and the V segment lost 5 bases, leaving 7 bases of the junction unmatched. The germline V gene encodes CDR1 SQVTM and CDR2 ANQGSEA. The CDR3 has 13 residues.

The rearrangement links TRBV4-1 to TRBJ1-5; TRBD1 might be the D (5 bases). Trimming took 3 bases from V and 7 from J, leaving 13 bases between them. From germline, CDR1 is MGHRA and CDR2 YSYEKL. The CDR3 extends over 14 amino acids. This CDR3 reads CASSQGRDRQPQHF. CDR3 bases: TGCGCCAGCAGCCAGGGGAGGGACCGCCAGCCCCAGCATTTT.

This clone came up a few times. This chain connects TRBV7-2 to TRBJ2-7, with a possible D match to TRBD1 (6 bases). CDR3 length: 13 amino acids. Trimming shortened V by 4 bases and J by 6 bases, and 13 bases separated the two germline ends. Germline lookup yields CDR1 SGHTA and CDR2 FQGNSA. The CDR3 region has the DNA TGTGCCAGCAGCTCACAGGGATTCGGCGAGCAGTACTTC. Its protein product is CASSSQGFGEQYF.

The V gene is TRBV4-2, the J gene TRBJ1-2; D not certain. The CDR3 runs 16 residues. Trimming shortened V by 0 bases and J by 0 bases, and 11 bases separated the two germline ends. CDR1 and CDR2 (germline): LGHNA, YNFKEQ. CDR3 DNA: TGTGCCAGCAGCCAAGATCGCGGGATCACTAACTATGGCTACACCTTC. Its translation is CASSQDRGITNYGYTF.

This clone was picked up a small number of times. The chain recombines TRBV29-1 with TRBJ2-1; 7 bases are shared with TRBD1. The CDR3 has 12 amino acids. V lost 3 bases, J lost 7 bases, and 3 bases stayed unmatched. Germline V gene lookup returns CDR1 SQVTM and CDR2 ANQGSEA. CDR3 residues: CSVETGKNEQFF. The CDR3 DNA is TGCAGCGTTGAGACAGGGAAAAATGAGCAGTTCTTC.

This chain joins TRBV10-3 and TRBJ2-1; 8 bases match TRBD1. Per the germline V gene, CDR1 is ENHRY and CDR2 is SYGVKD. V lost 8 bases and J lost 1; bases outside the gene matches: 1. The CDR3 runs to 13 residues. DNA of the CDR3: TGTGCCATCGGGACAGGATCCTACAATGAGCAGTTCTTC. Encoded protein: CAIGTGSYNEQFF.

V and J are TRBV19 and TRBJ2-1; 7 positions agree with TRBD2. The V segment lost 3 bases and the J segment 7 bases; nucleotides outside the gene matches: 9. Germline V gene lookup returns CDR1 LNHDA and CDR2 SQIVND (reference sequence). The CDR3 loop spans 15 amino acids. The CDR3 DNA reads TGTGCCAGTAGTATTGGGGGGAGGGCCGTTAATGAGCAGTTCTTC. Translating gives CASSIGGRAVNEQFF. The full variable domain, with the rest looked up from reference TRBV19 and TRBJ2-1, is DGGITQSPKYLFRKEGQNVTLSCEQNLNHDAMYWYRQDPGQGLRLIYYSQIVNDFQKGDIAEGYSVSREKKESFPLTVTSAQKNPTAFYLCASSIGGRAVNEQFFGPGTRLTVL.